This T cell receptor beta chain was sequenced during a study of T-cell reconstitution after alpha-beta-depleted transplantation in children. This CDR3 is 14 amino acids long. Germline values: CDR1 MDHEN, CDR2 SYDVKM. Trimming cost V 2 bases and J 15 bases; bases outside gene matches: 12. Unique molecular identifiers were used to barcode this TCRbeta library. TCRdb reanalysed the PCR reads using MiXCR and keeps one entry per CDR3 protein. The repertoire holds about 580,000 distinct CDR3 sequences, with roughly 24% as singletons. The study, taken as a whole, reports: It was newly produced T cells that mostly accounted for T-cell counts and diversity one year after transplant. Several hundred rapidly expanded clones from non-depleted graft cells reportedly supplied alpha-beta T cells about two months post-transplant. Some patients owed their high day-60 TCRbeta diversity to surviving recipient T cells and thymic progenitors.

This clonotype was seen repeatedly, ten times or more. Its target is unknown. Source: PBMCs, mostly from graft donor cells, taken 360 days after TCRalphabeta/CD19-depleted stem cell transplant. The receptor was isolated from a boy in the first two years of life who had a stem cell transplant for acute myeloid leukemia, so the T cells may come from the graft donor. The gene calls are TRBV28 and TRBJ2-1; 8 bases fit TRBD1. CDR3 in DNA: TGTGCCAGCAGTTTAACGGACAGGGTCCCCGGGGCGTTCTTC. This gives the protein CASSLTDRVPGAFF.